A selection of T cell receptor beta chains follows, all from one sample in a study of shared clonotypes between healthy human individuals. Some clones are missing from TCRdb's copy, which holds only in-frame ones; the method was immunoSEQ multiplex PCR. The data show about 2 million clones, with 85% to 95% seen just once and around 0.13% held by the top ten. Sequencing was carried out using naive CD4+ T cells sorted from blood. The receptors derive from a young man in good health. CDR3s include the opening cysteine and the closing phenylalanine or tryptophan. The D gene is left open where the match is weak. Only some rows state a clone size, as once, few, many or a class for expanded clones.

d_call	clone_size	v_call	j_call	cdr3_aa	cdr3_nt
TRBD1	.	TRBV30	TRBJ1-6	CAWSEMTGSHSPLHF	TGTGCCTGGAGTGAGATGACAGGGTCGCATTCACCCCTCCACTTT
.	once	TRBV6-1	TRBJ2-1	CASSGQGLGSYNEQFF	TGTGCCAGCAGTGGCCAGGGCCTTGGCTCCTACAATGAGCAGTTCTTC
.	.	TRBV29-1	TRBJ1-2	CSVGASPEGYTF	TGCAGCGTTGGGGCATCCCCGGAAGGCTACACCTTC
.	.	TRBV19	TRBJ1-4	CASSQFTTNEKLFF	TGTGCCAGTAGCCAATTTACAACTAATGAAAAACTGTTTTTT
TRBD1	.	TRBV5-1	TRBJ1-5	CASSLEGQGTQPQHF	TGCGCCAGCAGCCTAGAAGGACAGGGGACGCAGCCCCAGCATTTT
TRBD1	.	TRBV10-3	TRBJ2-1	CAMKDRAKDNEQFF	TGTGCCATGAAGGACAGGGCTAAGGACAATGAGCAGTTCTTC
.	.	TRBV7-6	TRBJ2-2	CASSFVPAYGTQSNTGELFF	TGTGCCAGCAGCTTTGTTCCGGCCTACGGGACTCAATCGAACACCGGGGAGCTGTTTTTT
TRBD1	.	TRBV29-1	TRBJ2-7	CSVGRTGDEQYF	TGCAGCGTTGGTCGAACAGGGGACGAGCAGTACTTC
TRBD2	.	TRBV7-2	TRBJ2-3	CASSLELAGGGDTQYF	TGTGCCAGCAGCTTAGAACTAGCGGGAGGAGGAGATACGCAGTATTTT
.	.	TRBV27	TRBJ1-6	CASSFRGSGDPPLHF	TGTGCCAGCAGTTTTCGGGGTTCAGGAGACCCACCCCTCCACTTT
.	.	TRBV18	TRBJ1-1	CASSSEGRSTEAFF	TGTGCCAGCTCATCAGAGGGGAGGAGCACTGAAGCTTTCTTT
.	.	TRBV2	TRBJ2-1	CASNGGKSYNEQFF	TGTGCCAGCAACGGCGGGAAAAGCTACAATGAGCAGTTCTTC
TRBD1	.	TRBV5-1	TRBJ2-1	CASSLTGTGSNEQFF	TGCGCCAGCAGCTTGACCGGGACAGGGAGCAATGAGCAGTTCTTC
.	once	TRBV5-1	TRBJ2-7	CASSPTAGAVEQYF	TGCGCCAGCAGCCCTACGGCGGGGGCGGTCGAGCAGTACTTC
.	once	TRBV29-1	TRBJ1-1	CSVDRRLSTEAFF	TGCAGCGTTGACAGGAGACTAAGCACTGAAGCTTTCTTT
.	.	TRBV7-9	TRBJ1-2	CASSFRAYGYTF	TGTGCCAGCAGCTTCAGGGCCTATGGCTACACCTTC
TRBD1	.	TRBV11-2	TRBJ2-1	CASRFDRGVYNEQFF	TGTGCCAGCAGATTTGACAGGGGGGTCTACAATGAGCAGTTCTTC
TRBD1	.	TRBV28	TRBJ1-1	CASSHRQGARNTEAFF	TGTGCCAGCAGTCACCGACAGGGGGCGCGGAACACTGAAGCTTTCTTT
TRBD1	once	TRBV12-5	TRBJ1-5	CASGLVPGQGFYSNQPQHF	TGTGCTAGTGGTTTGGTTCCGGGACAGGGCTTCTATAGCAATCAGCCCCAGCATTTT
.	.	TRBV12-5	TRBJ1-2	CASARDRDYGYTF	TGTGCTAGTGCCCGGGACCGAGACTATGGCTACACCTTC
TRBD1	.	TRBV6-6	TRBJ1-1	CASGRGTGLHTEAFF	TGTGCCAGCGGCAGGGGGACAGGGTTGCACACTGAAGCTTTCTTT
TRBD2	once	TRBV28	TRBJ2-7	CASAGVYEQYF	TGTGCCAGCGCGGGGGTCTACGAGCAGTACTTC
.	.	TRBV20-1	TRBJ2-1	CSAYGEQFF	TGCAGTGCTTATGGGGAGCAGTTCTTC
TRBD1	.	TRBV19	TRBJ1-5	CASRPDRFNQPQHF	TGTGCCAGTAGACCGGACAGGTTCAATCAGCCCCAGCATTTT